This TCR beta chain was observed in a study of response to subunit inactivated influenza vaccine. General observations from the study: Every seasonal influenza vaccination brings in few new T cells, the authors suggested.

This clonotype was recorded at least ten times. Its antigen is unidentified. TCRdb fed the RT-PCR reads into MiXCR, producing one record per CDR3 protein. The table shows 170,000 or so distinct CDR3 sequences, with approximately 12% occurring only once. The CDR3 length is 13 residues. Germline loops: CDR1 MNHEY, CDR2 SMNVEV (reference sequence). Trimming cost V 2 bases and J 5 bases, with 6 bases left between them. The chain carries TRBV27 and TRBJ2-2, with D perhaps matching TRBD2 (5 bases). The sequencing used CD8+ T cells sorted from PBMCs, collected roughly 24 months after vaccination. The sequence was obtained from a man between 45 and 75 years old who received an inactivated influenza vaccine. The CDR3 loop reads CASSLRRTGELFF. The CDR3 region has the DNA TGTGCCAGCAGTTTACGGAGGACCGGGGAGCTGTTTTTT.